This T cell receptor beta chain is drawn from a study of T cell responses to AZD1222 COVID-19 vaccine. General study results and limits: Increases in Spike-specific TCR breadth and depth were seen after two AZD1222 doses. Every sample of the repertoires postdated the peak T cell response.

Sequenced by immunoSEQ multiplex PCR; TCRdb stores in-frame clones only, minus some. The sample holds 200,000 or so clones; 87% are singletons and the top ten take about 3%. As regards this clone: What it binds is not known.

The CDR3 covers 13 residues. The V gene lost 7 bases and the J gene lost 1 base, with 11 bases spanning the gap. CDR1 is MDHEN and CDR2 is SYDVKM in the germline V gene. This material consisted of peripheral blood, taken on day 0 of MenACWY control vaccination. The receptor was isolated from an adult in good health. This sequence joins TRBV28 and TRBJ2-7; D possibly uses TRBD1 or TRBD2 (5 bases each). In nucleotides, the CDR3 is TGTGCCAGCACCGGGACGGAGTCCTACGAGCAGTACTTC. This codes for CASTGTESYEQYF.